This T cell receptor (beta chain) comes out of a study of human T cells and chemical hapten exposure. Study-wide findings and caveats: Expanded TCR sets contained significantly more large CDR3 similarity clusters than controls.

As to time point: patch test 2, 6 weeks after DPC sensitization. As to treatment: therapeutic diphenylcyclopropenone sensitization with weekly scalp DPC. This CDR3 region has 15 residues. Germline V gene sequence: CDR1 SGHRS, CDR2 YFSETQ. Trimming cost V 2 bases and J 1 base, with 10 bases left between them. Library preparation tagged each individual cDNA molecule with a unique molecular identifier. TCRdb re-called the RACE reads with MiXCR, one entry per CDR3 protein. The sample has more than 75,000 distinct CDR3 sequences, roughly a tenth seen once; the top ten hold 2% to 2.5%. This clonotype was seen many times. Antigen: not known.

The sample here was whole blood, taken in connection with sensitization to the hapten diphenylcyclopropenone (DPC). The chain uses TRBV5-1 and TRBJ1-5; no clear D. The clonotype was recovered from a woman aged 40 to 49 with alopecia areata. Some clones in this sample may be carry-over from other donors' samples. CDR3 in amino acids: CASSFGVGSNQPQHF. As DNA, the CDR3 is TGCGCCAGCAGCTTTGGGGTAGGGAGCAATCAGCCCCAGCATTTT. The full variable domain, rest sourced from reference TRBV5-1 and TRBJ1-5, is KAGVTQTPRYLIKTRGQQVTLSCSPISGHRSVSWYQQTPGQGLQFLFEYFSETQRNKGNFPGRFSGRQFSNSRSEMNVSTLELGDSALYLCASSFGVGSNQPQHFGDGTRLSIL.